This T cell receptor (beta chain) is drawn from a study of response to subunit inactivated influenza vaccine. One entry per CDR3 protein results from TCRdb running MiXCR on the RT-PCR reads. The sample holds a few hundred thousand distinct CDR3 sequences; approximately 14% are singletons and the top ten take around 10%. This clonotype was detected only a few times. CDR3 length equals 13 residues. Between the trimmed V and J ends, which lost 0 bases and 6 bases, there was a span of 9 bases. CDR1 is SGHAT, CDR2 FQNNGV, per germline. This receptor was taken from a man aged 50 to 60 who received an inactivated influenza vaccine. This specimen consisted of PBMCs from blood, obtained roughly 12 days after vaccination. The V and J genes are TRBV11-2 and TRBJ2-7, with a tentative D call TRBD1 (6 bases). As DNA, the CDR3 is TGTGCCAGCAGCTTAGACAGGGGTTCCGAGCAGTACTTC. Protein: CASSLDRGSEQYF.